A single sample is the source of the 22 T cell receptor beta chains below, sequenced in a study of T-cell memory formation after mild COVID-19. MiXCR, run by TCRdb on the 5' RACE reads, gives a single entry per CDR3 protein. This sample yields 70,000 to 100,000 distinct CDR3 sequences, of which about 15% are seen a single time; 39% belongs to the top ten. The source material was PBMCs or a T cell subset sorted from them (not recorded which). These receptors were taken from a man aged 18-30 years who had mild COVID-19 (a few samples of this study predate the infection). Cell type and time point are not known.

This clonotype was seen only a few times. The rearrangement links TRBV6-2 or TRBV6-3 to TRBJ1-5; D is unresolved. Germline CDR1 is MNHEY and CDR2 is SVGEGT. V was cut by 8 bases and J by 3 bases, with 14 bases left in between. The CDR3 is made up of 14 amino acids. Here the CDR3 DNA reads TGTGCCAGCTCTATGAACCCTCACAATCAGCCCCAGCATTTT. Amino acid sequence: CASSMNPHNQPQHF.

Only a few counts were recorded for this clonotype. The V call is TRBV7-6, the J call TRBJ2-7; 9 bases line up with TRBD1. V was pared by 2 bases and J by 5 bases, with 4 bases of the junction left unmatched. Germline V gene data show CDR1 as SGHVS and CDR2 as FNYEAQ. This CDR3 has 14 residues. The CDR3 bases are TGTGCCAGCAGCTTAACTACAGGGGGCCACGAGCAGTACTTC. It translates to CASSLTTGGHEQYF.

The V gene is TRBV6-5, the J gene TRBJ1-1; D is unresolved. Trimming cost V 2 bases and J 1 base, with 11 bases left between them. The CDR3 is made up of 15 amino acids. CDR1 MNHEY and CDR2 SVGAGI come from the germline V gene. This CDR3 is CASSYAGPKNTEAFF. CDR3 coding DNA: TGTGCCAGCAGTTACGCCGGACCGAAGAACACTGAAGCTTTCTTT.

This clonotype was seen a single time. The chain recombines TRBV4-1 with TRBJ2-2; TRBD1 matches 8 bases. Trimming removed 3 bases from V and 6 bases from J; junction bases left unmatched: 3. This CDR3 is built from 14 residues. CDR1 and CDR2 from the germline V gene are MGHRA and YSYEKL. CDR3 nucleotides: TGCGCCAGCAGCCAGACAGGGGTGGCCGGGGAGCTGTTTTTT. It codes for CASSQTGVAGELFF.

This clonotype was counted only a few times. The chain couples TRBV6-5 to TRBJ2-1; unclear D gene. Trimming shortened V by 2 bases and J by 5 bases, and 7 bases separated the two germline ends. CDR3 length: 13 amino acids. The germline CDR1 and CDR2 sequences are MNHEY and SVGAGI. CDR3 bases: TGTGCCAGCAGTTACGGGCTGGACAATGAGCAGTTCTTC. It yields the protein CASSYGLDNEQFF.

V is TRBV16 and J is TRBJ1-2, with D uncertain. Germline lookup yields CDR1 KGHSY and CDR2 FQNENV. V lost 4 bases, J lost 4 bases, and 4 bases lay in between. The CDR3 runs 11 residues. CDR3 in amino acids: CASSLSYGYTF. The CDR3 bases are TGTGCCAGCAGCCTCAGCTATGGCTACACCTTC.

The chain carries TRBV7-8 and TRBJ2-1, with 12 bases that match TRBD2. V lost 5 bases to trimming and J lost 6 bases; unmatched junction nucleotides: 8. The germline V gene has CDR1 SGHVS and CDR2 FQNEAQ. The length of the CDR3 is 16 residues. The CDR3 coding sequence is TGTGCCAGCAGCCCGGGCCCTAGCGGGGGGGCCAATGAGCAGTTCTTC. Residues: CASSPGPSGGANEQFF.

The chain has TRBV7-9 and TRBJ1-6, with TRBD1 matching over 9 bases. Germline V gene data show CDR1 as SEHNR and CDR2 as FQNEAQ (reference sequence). This CDR3 region has 16 residues. The V and J ends lost 4 bases and 8 bases, in that order; junction bases with no gene match: 9. The chain's CDR3 is CASSSKDRGKYSPLHF. The CDR3 region has the DNA TGTGCCAGCAGCTCAAAGGACAGGGGCAAGTATTCACCCCTCCACTTT.

J is TRBJ1-4 and V is TRBV2; 10 bases align to TRBD1. The CDR3 has 16 residues. V lost 7 bases, J lost 8 bases, and 13 bases stayed unmatched. Germline CDR1 SNHLY, CDR2 FYNNEI. DNA of the CDR3: TGTGCCAGCAACTGGTGGGGACAGGGGCCGTGGGAAAAACTGTTTTTT. Its protein is CASNWWGQGPWEKLFF. Drawing the rest from reference TRBV2 and TRBJ1-4, the complete variable domain is EPEVTQTPSHQVTQMGQEVILRCVPISNHLYFYWYRQILGQKVEFLVSFYNNEISEKSEIFDDQFSVERPDGSNFTLKIRSTKLEDSAMYFCASNWWGQGPWEKLFFGSGTQLSVL.

This clonotype was observed a handful of times. This chain joins TRBV7-9 and TRBJ2-1; 7 bases match TRBD2. Germline CDR1 and CDR2: SEHNR and FQNEAQ (reference sequence). CDR3 length equals 17 residues. V lost 4 bases to trimming and J lost 6 bases; unmatched junction nucleotides: 15. Here the CDR3 DNA reads TGTGCCAGCAGCTCAATCGACGGGGAGGGTCGGGGCAATGAGCAGTTCTTC. Amino acids: CASSSIDGEGRGNEQFF.

V and J are TRBV7-6 and TRBJ2-3, with 7 nucleotides matching TRBD2. Losses at the gene ends were 2 bases for V and 0 bases for J; bases not matched to a gene: 8. Germline CDR1 and CDR2: SGHVS and FNYEAQ. The length of the CDR3 is 17 residues. CDR3 in DNA: TGTGCCAGCAGCTTAAACGCGGACGGGGGGAGCACAGATACGCAGTATTTT. It specifies CASSLNADGGSTDTQYF.

This clonotype has ten or more counts. The chain employs TRBV2 and TRBJ2-3; 15 bases are shared with TRBD2. Germline V CDR1 and CDR2: SNHLY, FYNNEI. Trimming at V came to 6 bases and at J to 5 bases, leaving 12 bases not matched to a gene. The CDR3 loop spans 18 amino acids. The CDR3 sequence is CASRDRTSGGASRDTQYF. The DNA for the CDR3 is TGTGCCAGCAGGGATCGGACTAGCGGGGGGGCTTCACGAGATACGCAGTATTTT.

This clonotype was counted a single time. The chain uses TRBV12-3 or TRBV12-4 and TRBJ2-3; D remains unclear. Deletions cut 5 bases from V and 3 bases from J, with 18 bases between. The CDR3 is 16 amino acids. The CDR3 bases are TGTGCCAGCAGTCTCCGACGGACGTTGAGTACAGATACGCAGTATTTT. Translated: CASSLRRTLSTDTQYF.

This clonotype was seen a handful of times. The V call is TRBV19, the J call TRBJ1-1; tentative D call: TRBD1 (5 bases). Germline V gene data show CDR1 as LNHDA and CDR2 as SQIVND (reference sequence). The CDR3 is made up of 13 amino acids. Trimming left V 8 bases short and J 1 base short, with 11 bases between. CDR3 residues: CASQAGPNTEAFF. For the CDR3, the DNA is TGTGCCAGTCAAGCAGGGCCGAACACTGAAGCTTTCTTT.

This clonotype was recorded many times. The V gene is TRBV6-5, the J gene TRBJ2-5, with D perhaps TRBD1 (5 bases). The CDR3 sequence is 14 residues long. Germline V CDR1 and CDR2: MNHEY, SVGAGI. Trimming took off 5 bases at V and 1 base at J, with 11 bases between the two ends. The CDR3 DNA follows: TGTGCCAGCAGTAACGACAGAACCCAAGAGACCCAGTACTTC. It codes for CASSNDRTQETQYF.

A few counts support this clonotype. The chain is built from TRBV7-2 and TRBJ2-5, with 8 nucleotides matching TRBD1. Per the germline V gene, CDR1 is SGHTA and CDR2 is FQGNSA. This CDR3 comprises 15 residues. J gave up 5 bases and V 2 bases, and 7 bases lay outside the gene matches. CDR3 residues: CASSLFRGLQETQYF. For the CDR3, the DNA is TGTGCCAGCAGCTTATTCAGGGGGCTCCAGGAGACCCAGTACTTC.

The chain carries TRBV20-1 and TRBJ2-3; tentatively, D is TRBD2 (5 bases). There are 11 residues in the CDR3. The V and J ends lost 6 bases and 1 base respectively, with 5 bases between them. Per the germline V gene, CDR1 is DFQATT and CDR2 is SNEGSKA (reference sequence). CDR3 DNA sequence: TGCAGTGCGAGGGGCACAGATACGCAGTATTTT. It encodes CSARGTDTQYF.

V gene TRBV5-1 combines with J gene TRBJ1-2; a possible D gene is TRBD1 (6 bases). This CDR3 is built from 16 residues. V gave up 2 bases and J gave up 6 bases, with 20 bases separating them. The germline V gene encodes CDR1 SGHRS and CDR2 YFSETQ. The CDR3 region is CASSFRQALKLDGYTF. In nucleotides, the CDR3 is TGCGCCAGCAGCTTCAGACAGGCGTTGAAATTAGATGGCTACACCTTC.

V is TRBV11-2 and J is TRBJ2-7; 7 bases are a match to TRBD2. Germline-derived CDR1 and CDR2 are SGHAT and FQNNGV. V dropped 5 bases and J dropped 0; count of bases not matched to a gene: 10. There are 16 residues in the CDR3. The CDR3 nucleotides are TGTGCCAGCAGCCTCGGAGCTAGCGGTTCCTCCTACGAGCAGTACTTC. It codes for CASSLGASGSSYEQYF. The variable domain in full, completed from reference TRBV11-2 and TRBJ2-7, reads EAGVAQSPRYKIIEKRQSVAFWCNPISGHATLYWYQQILGQGPKLLIQFQNNGVVDDSQLPKDRFSAERLKGVDSTLKIQPAKLEDSAVYLCASSLGASGSSYEQYFGPGTRLTVT.

This clonotype was detected a few times. CDR3 nucleotide sequence: TGTGCCAGCAGTGAATACGGAGAGACCCAGTACTTC. Amino acids: CASSEYGETQYF. The chain has TRBV27 and TRBJ2-5, with D unclear. The germline V gene encodes CDR1 MNHEY and CDR2 SMNVEV (reference sequence). This CDR3 is 12 amino acids long. Trimming left V 5 bases short and J 4 bases short, with 8 bases between.

This clonotype was recorded a few times. This chain links TRBV6-6 with TRBJ2-4; the D is unclear. Trimming left V 0 bases short and J 6 bases short, with 9 bases between. Germline-derived CDR1 and CDR2 are MNHNY and SVGAGI (reference sequence). The CDR3 runs to 14 residues. CDR3 DNA: TGTGCCAGCAGTTACTCGGATTTCCCAAACATTCAGTACTTC. Translating it yields CASSYSDFPNIQYF.

V gene TRBV7-2 combines with J gene TRBJ2-4; 9 nucleotides agree with TRBD1. The germline gives CDR1 SGHTA, CDR2 FQGNSA. V lost 4 bases and J lost 8; bases outside the gene matches: 6. This CDR3 contains 14 residues. The CDR3 here is CASSSGQGRDIQYF. The CDR3 coding sequence is TGTGCCAGCAGCTCCGGACAGGGGAGGGACATTCAGTACTTC.